The clone carrying this T cell receptor beta chain was seen a few times. This entry comes from a study of cytomegalovirus exposure and HLA in healthy donors. Method: immunoSEQ multiplex PCR; TCRdb's copy keeps in-frame clones and lacks some. The table shows some 260,000 clones, with about 90% occurring only once. Germline CDR1 LGHNT, CDR2 FRNRAP. The CDR3 is made up of 19 amino acids. Trimming took 0 bases from V and 2 from J, leaving 19 bases between them. What was sequenced was PBMCs. This rearrangement joins TRBV12-5 to TRBJ2-2; D is undetermined. The source is a woman between 25 and 40 years old in good health and CMV-seronegative. The CDR3 here is CASGLVRSLMQENTGELFF. The CDR3 nucleotides are TGTGCTAGTGGTTTGGTAAGAAGTTTAATGCAGGAAAACACCGGGGAGCTGTTTTTT.